This T cell receptor beta chain originates from a study of CD8 T cells in ankylosing spondylitis. General study findings and limits: Clones linked to disease were reported to show significant enrichment in matched ankylosing spondylitis synovial fluid. Characteristic of ankylosing spondylitis blood, it appeared, was a TCR beta motif comprising about 8 highly homologous variants.

This clonotype has ten or more counts. The antigen is unknown. TCRdb itself ran the 5' RACE reads through MiXCR, one entry per CDR3 protein. Among about 250,000 distinct CDR3 sequences listed, around 8% were seen once. This sequence was found in a female donor with ankylosing spondylitis or in good health (not recorded which). Sample: blood, either unsorted or a sorted T cell fraction (not recorded which).

The CDR3 nucleotides are TGCAGCTCCCTCGGACTAGCGGATGGTAGAGAGACCCAGTACTTC. Protein sequence: CSSLGLADGRETQYF. The chain has TRBV29-1 and TRBJ2-5; 10 bases match TRBD2. J lost 4 bases, V lost 8 bases, and 13 bases had no gene match. Germline loops: CDR1 SQVTM, CDR2 ANQGSEA. This CDR3 is 15 amino acids long.